The sequence of this T cell receptor beta chain was determined in a study of T cell responses to AZD1222 COVID-19 vaccine. The ends were cut back, 4 bases at V and 8 bases at J, with 9 bases in the middle. The V gene's germline CDR1 is MGHDK and CDR2 SYGVNS. There are 13 residues in the CDR3. Produced via immunoSEQ multiplex PCR; TCRdb's table is partial and in-frame only. The sample contains some 84,000 clones, 80% to 90% of which appear only once. The receptor comes from an adult in good health. The chain is built from TRBV25-1 and TRBJ1-6, with D unresolved. This specimen was peripheral blood, taken on day 0 of AZD1222 vaccination. The CDR3 loop reads CASSAGVYSPLHF. The CDR3 coding sequence is TGTGCCAGCAGTGCCGGGGTTTATTCACCCCTCCACTTT.